Below are 10 T cell receptor beta chains sequenced from a single sample in a study of stem cell transplantation in POMP-related autoinflammatory disease (dated by TCRdb to the early 2020s). The library was produced with the immunoSEQ multiplex PCR assay. The table comes from immuneACCESS by way of TCRdb, which keeps in-frame sequences with V and J called. Part of the clones is missing from these tables; in studies checked, under half for an unresolved V gene and the rest for unknown reasons. In all, the sample holds some 68,000 clones, and approximately 90% of those were seen once. Of the sample, 0.5% to 0.85% is held by the ten largest clones. This specimen's time point label, interpreted: after hematopoietic stem cell transplant. Sequencing was performed on CD4+ T cells from PBMCs, taken after stem cell transplantation. The receptors come from a human patient with POMP-related autoinflammation and immune dysregulation (PRAID). A transplant means some T cells may be of graft donor rather than patient origin.

This chain connects TRBV5-5 to TRBJ1-2; no clear D. The V end was cut by 4 bases, the J end by 1 base, with 11 bases between. The CDR3 has 14 residues. Germline V gene data show CDR1 as SGHKS and CDR2 as YYEKEE (reference sequence). The CDR3 sequence is CASSKALFNYGYTF. As DNA, the CDR3 is TGTGCCAGCAGCAAGGCCTTATTTAACTATGGCTACACCTTC.

This sequence joins TRBV6-1 and TRBJ2-1; 15 nucleotides line up with TRBD2. The CDR3 totals 15 residues. V trimming: 3 bases; J trimming: 7 bases; junction bases outside the gene matches: 1. The germline V gene encodes CDR1 MNHNS and CDR2 SASEGT. This CDR3 reads CASSDGLAGGNEQFF. The CDR3 DNA is TGTGCCAGCAGTGATGGACTAGCGGGGGGGAATGAGCAGTTCTTC.

This chain joins TRBV18 and TRBJ1-2, with D possibly being TRBD1 (5 bases). V was clipped by 6 bases and J by 2 bases, with 22 bases between them. Germline loops: CDR1 KGHSH, CDR2 LQKENI. This CDR3 has 17 amino acids. CDR3 residues: CASSPGWGGLVNYGYTF. Here the CDR3 DNA reads TGTGCCAGCTCCCCCGGATGGGGGGGACTCGTAAACTATGGCTACACCTTC.

The V and J genes are TRBV11-2 and TRBJ1-6, with 8 nucleotides matching TRBD1. This CDR3 spans 15 amino acids. CDR1 is SGHAT and CDR2 is FQNNGV in the germline V gene. Losses at the gene ends were 5 bases for V and 7 bases for J; bases not matched to a gene: 7. CDR3 residues: CASSAGTGGNSPLHF. CDR3 bases: TGTGCCAGCAGCGCAGGGACAGGCGGAAATTCACCCCTCCACTTT.

The V call is TRBV5-6, the J call TRBJ1-1; TRBD1 matches 11 bases. V shed 5 bases, J shed 4 bases, and the junction held 4 bases outside the gene matches. Looked up from germline, CDR1 is SGHDT and CDR2 is YYEEEE. The CDR3 has 14 amino acids. The CDR3 spells CASRRGTGGTEAFF. As DNA, the CDR3 is TGTGCCAGCAGACGAGGGACAGGGGGCACTGAAGCTTTCTTT.

The chain carries TRBV28 and TRBJ2-5; 11 bases are a match to TRBD1. CDR1 and CDR2 (germline): MDHEN, SYDVKM. V was clipped by 4 bases and J by 1 base; unmatched bases: 11. The CDR3 runs to 18 residues. CDR3 sequence: CASSSPDRGPRVQETQYF. CDR3 sequence (DNA): TGTGCCAGCAGTTCCCCGGACAGGGGGCCAAGGGTCCAAGAGACCCAGTACTTC.

This clone ranks as medium-sized (0.01 to 0.1%). J is TRBJ2-2 and V is TRBV4-2; D might be TRBD1 (6 bases). Germline V gene data show CDR1 as LGHNA and CDR2 as YNFKEQ. V was cut by 8 bases and J by 1 base, with 8 bases left in between. The CDR3 has 13 residues. CDR3 DNA: TGTGCCAGCCTGGGACAGAACACCGGGGAGCTGTTTTTT. Amino acids: CASLGQNTGELFF.

This rearrangement joins TRBV28 to TRBJ2-3; weak D call: TRBD1 (5 bases). The CDR3 covers 15 residues. Trimming took 4 bases from V and 2 from J, leaving 13 bases between them. CDR1 and CDR2 (germline): MDHEN, SYDVKM. The CDR3 region is CASSSPGWFTDTQYF. CDR3 coding DNA: TGTGCCAGCAGTTCGCCAGGGTGGTTCACAGATACGCAGTATTTT.

This clone was observed a single time. The V call is TRBV7-3, the J call TRBJ2-7; weak D call: TRBD2 (5 bases). The CDR3 has 14 amino acids. Between the trimmed V and J ends, which lost 1 base and 7 bases, there was a span of 14 bases. The germline V gene has CDR1 SGHTA and CDR2 FQGTGA. DNA for the CDR3: TGTGCCAGCAGCTTAAACGGGGTCCCGGGGGAGCAGTACTTC. Its translation is CASSLNGVPGEQYF.

The chain couples TRBV6-6 to TRBJ1-1, with TRBD1 matching over 9 bases. CDR1 is MNHNY, CDR2 SVGAGI, per germline (reference sequence). The CDR3 loop spans 14 amino acids. The V and J ends lost 4 bases and 4 bases, in that order; junction bases with no gene match: 4. The CDR3 sequence is CASSSSTGGTEAFF. Here the CDR3 DNA reads TGTGCCAGCAGTTCCTCGACAGGGGGCACTGAAGCTTTCTTT.